The rows below give T cell receptor beta chains drawn from one sample of a study of blood T cell repertoires in COVID-19. Assay used: immunoSEQ multiplex PCR; TCRdb lists only in-frame clones, some missing. The sample has around 81,000 clones; approximately 85% are singletons. The sample was peripheral blood. Receptors originate from a man in his 70s with acute or convalescent COVID-19. CDR3s include the opening cysteine and the closing phenylalanine or tryptophan. The D gene is left open where the match is weak. Size tells how often a clone was seen (once, few, many) or the class of an expanded clone, and some rows leave it out.

V	size	J	D	CDR3	DNA
TRBV11-2	once	TRBJ1-1	TRBD1	CASSLGQGHKTMNTEAFF	TGTGCCAGCAGCCTAGGACAGGGCCATAAAACCATGAACACTGAAGCTTTCTTT
TRBV19	once	TRBJ1-2	-	CASTGLTVNYGYTF	TGTGCCAGTACAGGGCTGACGGTTAACTATGGCTACACCTTC
TRBV7-6	-	TRBJ2-2	TRBD2	CASSLPSGRSNTGELFF	TGTGCCAGCAGCTTACCTAGCGGGAGATCAAACACCGGGGAGCTGTTTTTT
TRBV6-6	once	TRBJ2-3	TRBD1	CASRGRQGGDTQYF	TGTGCCAGCAGGGGGAGACAGGGGGGAGATACGCAGTATTTT
TRBV7-3	-	TRBJ2-3	TRBD1	CASSEQGQSTDTQYF	TGTGCCAGCAGCGAGCAGGGACAGTCCACAGATACGCAGTATTTT
TRBV14	-	TRBJ2-2	-	CASSQERGGELFF	TGTGCCAGCAGCCAAGAAAGGGGTGGGGAGCTGTTTTTT
TRBV7-2	-	TRBJ1-2	-	CASSNTGWGYTF	TGTGCCAGCAGCAACACAGGGTGGGGCTACACCTTC
TRBV5-1	-	TRBJ2-3	-	CASSLVAGTDTQYF	TGCGCCAGCAGCTTGGTAGCGGGCACAGATACGCAGTATTTT
TRBV7-9	-	TRBJ2-2	-	CASSLNTGELFF	TGTGCCAGCAGCCTTAACACCGGGGAGCTGTTTTTT
TRBV6-5	-	TRBJ2-3	-	CASRLTITDTQYF	TGTGCCAGCAGGCTGACTATCACAGATACGCAGTATTTT
TRBV11-3	-	TRBJ2-1	TRBD2	CASSRGTRGSEQFF	TGTGCCAGCAGCCGCGGGACTAGGGGGAGTGAGCAGTTCTTC
TRBV5-1	-	TRBJ2-3	TRBD2	CASRLSSGRTDTQYF	TGCGCCAGCAGACTCTCTAGCGGGAGGACAGATACGCAGTATTTT
TRBV5-1	-	TRBJ2-7	TRBD1	CASSLAQGVSYEQYF	TGCGCCAGCAGCTTGGCGCAGGGGGTATCCTACGAGCAGTACTTC
TRBV15	-	TRBJ2-3	TRBD1	CATSRTGQGAGSDTQYF	TGTGCCACCAGCAGAACCGGACAGGGGGCCGGCTCAGATACGCAGTATTTT
TRBV19	-	TRBJ2-2	TRBD1	CASSTQGAWGRELFF	TGTGCCAGTAGTACCCAGGGGGCGTGGGGCCGGGAGCTGTTTTTT
TRBV3-1/TRBV3-2	-	TRBJ1-1	-	CASSQTGNTEAFF	TGTGCCAGCAGCCAAACAGGGAACACTGAAGCTTTCTTT
TRBV7-2	-	TRBJ2-1	TRBD2	CASRFTGTSGNNEQFF	TGTGCCAGCAGGTTCACCGGGACTAGCGGTAACAATGAGCAGTTCTTC
TRBV2	-	TRBJ1-4	-	CASKGQSNEKLFF	TGTGCCAGCAAGGGGCAGAGTAATGAAAAACTGTTTTTT
TRBV27	few	TRBJ2-2	TRBD1	CASSPRSGQAGELFF	TGTGCCAGCAGTCCCAGATCTGGACAGGCCGGGGAGCTGTTTTTT
TRBV5-1	-	TRBJ2-7	TRBD2	CASSLADWRGGSYEQYF	TGCGCCAGCAGCTTGGCCGATTGGCGGGGGGGCTCCTACGAGCAGTACTTC
TRBV5-6	-	TRBJ2-7	TRBD1	CASSRQGATYEQYF	TGTGCCAGCAGCCGACAGGGGGCAACGTACGAGCAGTACTTC
TRBV10-2	-	TRBJ1-1	-	CASSATGNTEAFF	TGCGCCAGCAGTGCCACAGGGAACACTGAAGCTTTCTTT
TRBV5-1	few	TRBJ2-7	-	CASSLAGRGYEQYF	TGCGCCAGCAGCTTGGCCGGGCGGGGCTACGAGCAGTACTTC
TRBV29-1	-	TRBJ2-7	TRBD1	CSASGGSGSYEQYF	TGCAGCGCATCAGGGGGATCGGGCTCCTACGAGCAGTACTTC
TRBV5-1	-	TRBJ2-7	TRBD1	CASSLVDRAYEQYF	TGCGCCAGCAGCTTGGTCGACAGGGCCTACGAGCAGTACTTC
TRBV18	-	TRBJ2-7	TRBD1	CASSPSTGGYEQYF	TGTGCCAGCTCACCTTCGACAGGGGGCTACGAGCAGTACTTC
TRBV5-6	-	TRBJ1-2	-	CASSLGQAPPVRGYTF	TGTGCCAGCAGCTTGGGACAGGCCCCTCCTGTACGCGGCTACACCTTC
TRBV7-2	-	TRBJ2-2	TRBD2	CASSLTSGALTGELFF	TGTGCCAGCAGCTTGACTAGCGGGGCCCTCACCGGGGAGCTGTTTTTT
TRBV6-2/TRBV6-3	-	TRBJ2-7	-	CASSLSRGQFSYEQYF	TGTGCCAGCAGTTTAAGTAGAGGACAGTTCTCCTACGAGCAGTACTTC
TRBV5-1	-	TRBJ2-5	-	CASSPSTVRETQYF	TGCGCCAGCAGCCCGTCGACAGTCCGAGAGACCCAGTACTTC
TRBV11-2	-	TRBJ1-6	-	CASSLSFASSYNSPLHF	TGTGCCAGCAGCTTATCTTTCGCGAGCTCCTATAATTCACCCCTCCACTTT
TRBV19	-	TRBJ1-5	TRBD1	CAIGQGSQPQHF	TGTGCCATCGGACAGGGGAGTCAGCCCCAGCATTTT
TRBV28	-	TRBJ1-4	-	CASRPPVRVANEKLFF	TGTGCCAGCAGACCCCCGGTCCGAGTCGCAAATGAAAAACTGTTTTTT
TRBV7-8	-	TRBJ1-3	-	CASGLEGLRNTIYF	TGTGCCAGCGGCCTGGAGGGCCTTAGAAACACCATATATTTT
TRBV7-2	-	TRBJ1-1	TRBD1	CASRISGGTEAFF	TGTGCCAGCAGGATTTCAGGGGGGACTGAAGCTTTCTTT
TRBV28	-	TRBJ1-2	TRBD1	CASSTAARLGTGSGYTF	TGTGCCAGCAGCACGGCGGCCCGTCTCGGGACAGGGAGTGGCTACACCTTC
TRBV19	-	TRBJ1-5	TRBD1	CASTTGTDNQPQHF	TGTGCCAGTACCACAGGGACAGACAATCAGCCCCAGCATTTT
TRBV18	-	TRBJ1-2	TRBD1	CASSPPGTGGADGYTF	TGTGCCAGCTCACCACCCGGGACAGGGGGCGCTGATGGCTACACCTTC
TRBV7-3	-	TRBJ2-3	-	CASSLSREDTQYF	TGTGCCAGCAGCCTCTCCCGGGAAGATACGCAGTATTTT
TRBV19	-	TRBJ2-2	-	CASSIDRQGHGTGELFF	TGTGCCAGTAGTATAGATAGGCAGGGGCACGGCACCGGGGAGCTGTTTTTT
TRBV9	-	TRBJ1-2	TRBD1	CASSVGGQNGYTF	TGTGCCAGCAGCGTAGGGGGACAGAATGGCTACACCTTC
TRBV19	-	TRBJ2-7	TRBD2	CASSIVGKVMTSGTTYEQYF	TGTGCCAGTAGTATAGTTGGGAAGGTCATGACTAGCGGGACTACCTACGAGCAGTACTTC
TRBV9	-	TRBJ2-7	TRBD1	CASSVGQGAYEQYF	TGTGCCAGCAGCGTAGGGCAGGGGGCCTACGAGCAGTACTTC
TRBV19	-	TRBJ2-2	-	CASSSRGLDYPVYTGELFF	TGTGCCAGTAGTTCTCGGGGACTCGATTACCCCGTGTACACCGGGGAGCTGTTTTTT
TRBV5-5	once	TRBJ1-1	TRBD1	CASSLGQAILLEAFF	TGTGCCAGCAGCCTCGGACAGGCGATTCTCCTTGAAGCTTTCTTT
TRBV18	-	TRBJ1-5	-	CASSPFSGGSNQPQHF	TGTGCCAGCTCACCTTTTTCAGGAGGGAGCAATCAGCCCCAGCATTTT
TRBV19	-	TRBJ1-5	TRBD1	CASSFNRDRAGNQPQHF	TGTGCCAGTAGTTTCAACCGGGACAGGGCCGGCAATCAGCCCCAGCATTTT
TRBV5-4	-	TRBJ1-1	-	CASSSKEAGNTEAFF	TGTGCCAGCAGCTCGAAGGAGGCAGGGAACACTGAAGCTTTCTTT
TRBV30	-	TRBJ1-6	TRBD1	CAWSVRDRYNSPLHF	TGTGCCTGGAGTGTGAGGGACAGGTATAATTCACCCCTCCACTTT
TRBV10-1	few	TRBJ2-1	TRBD1	CASSEGQGAGEQFF	TGCGCCAGCAGTGAGGGACAGGGGGCAGGTGAGCAGTTCTTC
TRBV3-1/TRBV3-2	-	TRBJ2-7	-	CASSHRSGMSSYEQYF	TGTGCCAGCAGCCACCGATCGGGGATGAGCTCCTACGAGCAGTACTTC
TRBV7-2	-	TRBJ2-7	TRBD1	CASSSYGQGASSYEQYF	TGTGCCAGCAGCTCCTACGGACAGGGTGCAAGCTCCTACGAGCAGTACTTC
TRBV18	-	TRBJ2-4	-	CASSRGIADAKNIQYF	TGTGCCAGCTCACGGGGCATAGCGGACGCCAAAAACATTCAGTACTTC
TRBV19	-	TRBJ2-1	-	CASSGGKGFNEQFF	TGTGCCAGTAGTGGCGGGAAGGGGTTCAATGAGCAGTTCTTC
TRBV18	-	TRBJ2-2	TRBD2	CASSALDGGINTGELFF	TGTGCCAGCTCAGCTCTTGACGGGGGGATAAACACCGGGGAGCTGTTTTTT
TRBV5-4	-	TRBJ2-2	-	CASSREWGSTGELFF	TGTGCCAGCAGCCGGGAGTGGGGTTCCACCGGGGAGCTGTTTTTT